Each of the 9 T cell receptor beta chains below was sequenced from the same sample in a study of OX40 agonist ivuxolimab in advanced cancers. Clones were sequenced by immunoSEQ multiplex PCR, and TCRdb holds only the in-frame ones, with some missing. Found here are tens of thousands of clones, approximately 85% of them singletons; the top ten hold less than 3.5%. Source: CD4+ or CD8+ T cells sorted from blood, taken in a trial of the OX40 agonist ivuxolimab. The receptors come from an adult with an advanced solid tumor such as melanoma, head and neck, liver or kidney cancer.

This chain joins TRBV19 and TRBJ2-7; D uncertain. The CDR3 has 13 amino acids. Trimming removed 4 bases at V and 4 bases at J, with 11 bases between. The germline V gene has CDR1 LNHDA and CDR2 SQIVND (reference sequence). For the CDR3, the DNA is TGTGCCAGTAGTAAGCAATCCCCTTACGAGCAGTACTTC. This sequence encodes CASSKQSPYEQYF.

V is TRBV5-1 and J is TRBJ2-1, with 10 nucleotides matching TRBD1. The CDR3 has 17 amino acids. V was pared by 3 bases and J by 1 base, with 7 bases of the junction left unmatched. Germline values: CDR1 SGHRS, CDR2 YFSETQ. The DNA of the CDR3 is TGCGCCAGCAGCTGGGGCTGGGACAGGGGATCCTACAATGAGCAGTTCTTC. As protein: CASSWGWDRGSYNEQFF.

This clone was counted a single time. The chain combines TRBV18 with TRBJ2-7; the match to TRBD1 covers 8 bases. This CDR3 comprises 15 residues. Per germline, CDR1 KGHSH and CDR2 LQKENI. Trimming removed 3 bases from V and 2 bases from J; junction bases left unmatched: 6. The CDR3 coding sequence is TGTGCCAGCTCACCGTGGACAGGGATTACCTACGAGCAGTACTTC. Translation gives CASSPWTGITYEQYF.

The chain uses TRBV4-1 and TRBJ2-6; D is perhaps TRBD2 (5 bases). Trimming stripped 2 bases from V and 4 bases from J, with 21 bases between. Germline V gives CDR1 MGHRA, CDR2 YSYEKL. This CDR3 is 19 amino acids long. This CDR3 reads CASSQRWEPPTLGANVLTF. Written as DNA, the CDR3 is TGCGCCAGCAGCCAACGGTGGGAGCCTCCGACTCTGGGGGCCAACGTCCTGACTTTC.

The J gene is TRBJ1-2, the V gene TRBV5-6; the D is unclear. The CDR3 consists of 13 residues. Per germline, CDR1 SGHDT and CDR2 YYEEEE. Trimming took off 4 bases at V and 5 bases at J, with 12 bases between the two ends. The CDR3 loop is CASSPLATYGYTF. In DNA form, the CDR3 reads TGTGCCAGCAGCCCCCTGGCAACTTATGGCTACACCTTC. Full variable domain (outside the CDR3, taken from reference TRBV5-6 and TRBJ1-2): DAGVTQSPTHLIKTRGQQVTLRCSPKSGHDTVSWYQQALGQGPQFIFQYYEEEERQRGNFPDRFSGHQFPNYSSELNVNALLLGDSALYLCASSPLATYGYTFGSGTRLTVV.

The rearrangement links TRBV2 to TRBJ2-7; 8 bases align to TRBD1. Per germline, CDR1 SNHLY and CDR2 FYNNEI. V trimming: 8 bases; J trimming: 5 bases; junction bases outside the gene matches: 14. The CDR3 has 15 amino acids. The CDR3 region is CASQKGTGEIHEQYF. The CDR3 DNA reads TGTGCCAGCCAGAAGGGGACAGGAGAGATCCACGAGCAGTACTTC.

The rearrangement links TRBV19 to TRBJ1-2; D not certain. Per the germline V gene, CDR1 is LNHDA and CDR2 is SQIVND (reference sequence). The CDR3 length is 13 residues. The V end was cut by 6 bases, the J end by 3 bases, with 11 bases between. This CDR3 is CASRSPGYYGYTF. CDR3 sequence (DNA): TGTGCCAGTAGGTCCCCGGGATACTATGGCTACACCTTC.

For the CDR3, the DNA is TGTGCCAGCTCACACCGGGGGACAGGGACCTGGGGTAATGAAAAACTGTTTTTT. It translates to CASSHRGTGTWGNEKLFF. V and J are TRBV18 and TRBJ1-4; 9 bases match TRBD1. J was trimmed by 4 bases and V by 4 bases; bases with no gene match: 13. This CDR3 has 18 residues. In germline, CDR1 is KGHSH, CDR2 LQKENI. Using reference TRBV18 and TRBJ1-4 for the parts outside the CDR3, the full variable domain is NAGVMQNPRHLVRRRGQEARLRCSPMKGHSHVYWYRQLPEEGLKFMVYLQKENIIDESGMPKERFSAEFPKEGPSILRIQQVVRGDSAAYFCASSHRGTGTWGNEKLFFGSGTQLSVL.

This clone was observed a handful of times. The chain recombines TRBV7-9 with TRBJ1-5; possibly TRBD1 for D (6 bases). Germline CDR1 is SEHNR and CDR2 is FQNEAQ (reference sequence). V gave up 8 bases and J gave up 5 bases, with 16 bases separating them. The CDR3 extends over 14 amino acids. CDR3 region: CASPSGVRDQPQHF. CDR3 DNA sequence: TGTGCCAGCCCCTCAGGGGTTCGGGATCAGCCCCAGCATTTT. The full variable domain, completed using reference TRBV7-9 and TRBJ1-5, is DTGVSQNPRHKITKRGQNVTFRCDPISEHNRLYWYRQTLGQGPEFLTYFQNEAQLEKSRLLSDRFSAERPKGSFSTLEIQRTEQGDSAMYLCASPSGVRDQPQHFGDGTRLSIL.